This TCR beta chain is drawn from a study of cytomegalovirus exposure and HLA in healthy donors. Across the study: Drawn from HLA-typed donors, around 85 million unique TCRs were held in an early data release. Whole-study findings and limits: Association with HLA alleles at 0.05 false discovery rate was found for around 15,000 TCR beta sequences in a later analysis. Overall, roughly 160 TCR beta chains were annotated as cytomegalovirus-associated.

A note on this clone: Its antigen is still unknown.

This CDR3 comprises 16 residues. Germline loops: CDR1 SNHLY, CDR2 FYNNEI. Trimming removed 10 bases from V and 9 bases from J; junction bases left unmatched: 16. PCR employed 60 Vbeta and 13 Jbeta primers. Profiling relied on immunoSEQ multiplex PCR, and the TCRdb table lists in-frame clones only, not all of them. Among approximately 220,000 clones listed, roughly 83% were seen once. Input material: PBMCs. This chain links TRBV2 with TRBJ2-1; 12 nucleotides agree with TRBD2. This receptor was identified in a girl aged 5-17 years in good health and CMV-seronegative. The CDR3 DNA follows: TGTGCCACCTCCCGAGGGCTAGCGGGAGGGGGTGGTGAGCAGTTCTTC. Residues: CATSRGLAGGGGEQFF.